Here is one T cell receptor (beta chain) with its context. Antigen specificity is unknown. V lost 5 bases and J 2 bases, leaving 12 bases between the germline ends. The CDR3 runs 13 residues. The germline gives CDR1 GTSNPN, CDR2 SVGIG (reference sequence). A sample-barcoded 5' primer and a J-beta primer mix were used in a second PCR of roughly 7 to 11 cycles. TCRdb independently ran MiXCR on the 5' RACE reads; one entry per CDR3 protein. The sample lists more than 500,000 distinct CDR3 sequences, about 29% seen once, with 3% to 4% in the top ten. This sample is drawn from a study of blood T cells in healthy people across ages. Study-level results: Naive T cell percentage strongly correlated with TCR beta diversity. While age rose, TCR beta diversity per million T cells dropped in a roughly linear way. Naive CD4+ cells and diversity were both higher in long-lived donors than in aged donors.

These data also featured in a second study, about T cells of mothers and their children. As reported in that work: The analysis detected no persistent microchimeric T cell clones.

Sequencing input: blood. The gene calls are TRBV30 and TRBJ2-5; no clear D gene. This TCR was recovered from a boy younger than 10 in good health. The CDR3 region has the DNA TGTGCCTGGGAGTCTGGCGGTCAAGAGACCCAGTACTTC. It codes for CAWESGGQETQYF.